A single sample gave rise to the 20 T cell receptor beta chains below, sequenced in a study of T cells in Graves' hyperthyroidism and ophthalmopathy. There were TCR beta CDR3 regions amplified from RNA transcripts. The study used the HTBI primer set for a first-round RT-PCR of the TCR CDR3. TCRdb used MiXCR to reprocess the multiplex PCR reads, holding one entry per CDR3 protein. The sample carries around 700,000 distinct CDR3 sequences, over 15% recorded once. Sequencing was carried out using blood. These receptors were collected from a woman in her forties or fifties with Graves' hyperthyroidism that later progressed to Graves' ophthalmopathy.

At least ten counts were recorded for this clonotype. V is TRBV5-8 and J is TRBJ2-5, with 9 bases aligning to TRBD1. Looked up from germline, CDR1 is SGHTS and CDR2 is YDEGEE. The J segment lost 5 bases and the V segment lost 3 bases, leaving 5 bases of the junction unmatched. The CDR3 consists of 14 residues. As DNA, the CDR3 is TGTGCCAGCAGCTCGACAGGGGGAATCGAGACCCAGTACTTC. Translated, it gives CASSSTGGIETQYF.

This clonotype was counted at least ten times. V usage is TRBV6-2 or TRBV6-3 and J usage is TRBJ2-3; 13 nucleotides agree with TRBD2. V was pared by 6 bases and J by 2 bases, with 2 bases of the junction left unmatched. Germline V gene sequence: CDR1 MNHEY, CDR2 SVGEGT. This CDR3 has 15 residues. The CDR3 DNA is TGTGCCAGCAGAGGGACTAGCGGGGCCACAGATACGCAGTATTTT. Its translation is CASRGTSGATDTQYF.

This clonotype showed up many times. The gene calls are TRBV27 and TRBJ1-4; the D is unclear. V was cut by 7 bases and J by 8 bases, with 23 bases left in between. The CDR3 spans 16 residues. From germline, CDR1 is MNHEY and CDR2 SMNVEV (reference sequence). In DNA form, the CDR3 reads TGTGCCAGCAAGTCCGAGGCTGGAGTAGGTCGGGAAAAACTGTTTTTT. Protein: CASKSEAGVGREKLFF.

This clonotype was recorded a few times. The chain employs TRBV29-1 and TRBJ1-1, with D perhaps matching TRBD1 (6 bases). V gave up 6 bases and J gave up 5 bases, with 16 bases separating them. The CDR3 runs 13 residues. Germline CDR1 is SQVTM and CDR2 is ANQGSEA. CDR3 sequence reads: CSVGAGDGTEAFF. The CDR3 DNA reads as TGCAGCGTCGGAGCAGGGGATGGAACTGAAGCTTTCTTT.

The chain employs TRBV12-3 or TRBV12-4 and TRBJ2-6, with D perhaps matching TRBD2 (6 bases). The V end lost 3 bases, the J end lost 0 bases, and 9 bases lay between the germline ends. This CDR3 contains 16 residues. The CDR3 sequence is CASSFGRSSGANVLTF. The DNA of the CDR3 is TGTGCCAGCAGTTTCGGGAGATCCTCTGGGGCCAACGTCCTGACTTTC.

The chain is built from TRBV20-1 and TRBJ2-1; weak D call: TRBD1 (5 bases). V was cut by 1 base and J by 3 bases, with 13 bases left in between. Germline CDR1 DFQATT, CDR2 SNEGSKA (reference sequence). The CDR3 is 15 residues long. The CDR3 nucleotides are TGCAGTGCTAGAGGTGATGGGGCCTTCTACAATGAGCAGTTCTTC. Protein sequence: CSARGDGAFYNEQFF.

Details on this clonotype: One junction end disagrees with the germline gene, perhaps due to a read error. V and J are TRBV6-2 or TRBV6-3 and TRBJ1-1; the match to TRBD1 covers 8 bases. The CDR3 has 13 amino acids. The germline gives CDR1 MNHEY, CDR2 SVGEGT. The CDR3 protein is CASSRTGNTGAFF. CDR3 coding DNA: TGTGCCAGCAGTAGGACAGGGAACACTGGAGCTTTCTTT.

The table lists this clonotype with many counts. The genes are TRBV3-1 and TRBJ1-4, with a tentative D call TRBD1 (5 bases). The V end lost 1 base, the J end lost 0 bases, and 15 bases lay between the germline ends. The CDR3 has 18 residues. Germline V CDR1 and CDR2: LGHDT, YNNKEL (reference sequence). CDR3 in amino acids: CASSQVRQLGATNEKLFF. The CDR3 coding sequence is TGTGCCAGCAGCCAAGTCAGACAGCTAGGTGCAACTAATGAAAAACTGTTTTTT.

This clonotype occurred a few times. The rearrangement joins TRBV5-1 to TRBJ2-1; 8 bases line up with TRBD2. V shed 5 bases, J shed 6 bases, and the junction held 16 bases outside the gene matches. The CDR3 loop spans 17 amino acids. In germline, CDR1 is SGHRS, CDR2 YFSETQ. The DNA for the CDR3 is TGCGCCAGCAGTTACGTCTTTAGCGGGGCGAGGGGCAATGAGCAGTTCTTC. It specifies CASSYVFSGARGNEQFF.

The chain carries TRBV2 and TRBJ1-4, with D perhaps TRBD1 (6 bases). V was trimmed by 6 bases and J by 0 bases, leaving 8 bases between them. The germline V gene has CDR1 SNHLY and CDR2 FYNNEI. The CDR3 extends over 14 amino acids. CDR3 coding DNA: TGTGCCAGCAGATGGACAGCAACTAATGAAAAACTGTTTTTT. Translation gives CASRWTATNEKLFF. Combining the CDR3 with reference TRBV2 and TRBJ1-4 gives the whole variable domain EPEVTQTPSHQVTQMGQEVILRCVPISNHLYFYWYRQILGQKVEFLVSFYNNEISEKSEIFDDQFSVERPDGSNFTLKIRSTKLEDSAMYFCASRWTATNEKLFFGSGTQLSVL.

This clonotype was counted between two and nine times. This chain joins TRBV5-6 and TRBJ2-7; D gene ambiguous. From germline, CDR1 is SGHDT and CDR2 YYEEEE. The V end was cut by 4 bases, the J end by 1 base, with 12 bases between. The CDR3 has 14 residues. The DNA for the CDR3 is TGTGCCAGCAGCCCCATCGATGTGTCCTACGAGCAGTACTTC. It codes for CASSPIDVSYEQYF.

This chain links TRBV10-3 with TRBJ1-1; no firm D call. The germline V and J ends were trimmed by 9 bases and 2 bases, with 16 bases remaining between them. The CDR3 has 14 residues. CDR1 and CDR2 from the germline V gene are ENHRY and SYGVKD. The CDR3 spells CAMARAELNTEAFF. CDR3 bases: TGTGCCATGGCGCGGGCAGAGCTTAACACTGAAGCTTTCTTT.

The CDR3 sequence: CASSDWASLDTQYF. The CDR3 region has the DNA TGTGCCAGCAGTGATTGGGCTAGCTTGGATACGCAGTATTTT. This chain links TRBV2 with TRBJ2-3; D possibly corresponds to TRBD2 (5 bases). There are 14 residues in the CDR3. Trimming shortened V by 3 bases and J by 6 bases, and 13 bases separated the two germline ends. The germline CDR1 and CDR2 sequences are SNHLY and FYNNEI.

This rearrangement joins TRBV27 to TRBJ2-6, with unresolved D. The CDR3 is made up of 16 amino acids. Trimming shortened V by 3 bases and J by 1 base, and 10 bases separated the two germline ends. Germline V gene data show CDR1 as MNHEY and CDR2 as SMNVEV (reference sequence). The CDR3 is CASSFSPGSGANVLTF. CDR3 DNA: TGTGCCAGCAGTTTCTCCCCCGGGTCTGGGGCCAACGTCCTGACTTTC.

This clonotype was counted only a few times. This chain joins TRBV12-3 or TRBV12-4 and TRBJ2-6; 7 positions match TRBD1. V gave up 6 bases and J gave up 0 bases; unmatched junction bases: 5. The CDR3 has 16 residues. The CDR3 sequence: CASSPGGLSGANVLTF. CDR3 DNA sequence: TGTGCCAGCAGCCCAGGGGGTCTCTCTGGGGCCAACGTCCTGACTTTC.

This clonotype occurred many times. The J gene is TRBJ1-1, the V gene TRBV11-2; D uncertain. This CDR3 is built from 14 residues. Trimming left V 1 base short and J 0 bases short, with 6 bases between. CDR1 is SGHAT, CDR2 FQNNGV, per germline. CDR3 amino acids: CASSLARLNTEAFF. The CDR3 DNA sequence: TGTGCCAGCAGCTTAGCCAGGCTGAACACTGAAGCTTTCTTT.

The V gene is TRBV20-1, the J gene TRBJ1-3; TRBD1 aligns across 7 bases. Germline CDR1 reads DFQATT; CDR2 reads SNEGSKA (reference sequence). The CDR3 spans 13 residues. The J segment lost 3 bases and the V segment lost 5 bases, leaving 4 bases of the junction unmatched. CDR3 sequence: CSAETGYGNTIYF. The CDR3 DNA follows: TGCAGTGCTGAGACAGGGTATGGAAACACCATATATTTT.

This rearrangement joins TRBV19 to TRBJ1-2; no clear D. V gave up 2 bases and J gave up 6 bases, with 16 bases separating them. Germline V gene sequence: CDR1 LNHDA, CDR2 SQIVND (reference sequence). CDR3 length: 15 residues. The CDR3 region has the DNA TGTGCCAGTAGTATATGGCAGCCGGCGGTGGATGGCTACACCTTC. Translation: CASSIWQPAVDGYTF. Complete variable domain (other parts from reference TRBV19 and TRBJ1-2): DGGITQSPKYLFRKEGQNVTLSCEQNLNHDAMYWYRQDPGQGLRLIYYSQIVNDFQKGDIAEGYSVSREKKESFPLTVTSAQKNPTAFYLCASSIWQPAVDGYTFGSGTRLTVV.

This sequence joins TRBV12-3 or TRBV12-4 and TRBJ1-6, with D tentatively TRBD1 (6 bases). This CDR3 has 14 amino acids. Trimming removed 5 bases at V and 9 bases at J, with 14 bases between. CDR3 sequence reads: CASSRTDEGSPLHF. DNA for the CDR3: TGTGCCAGCAGTAGGACAGACGAGGGTTCACCCCTCCACTTT.

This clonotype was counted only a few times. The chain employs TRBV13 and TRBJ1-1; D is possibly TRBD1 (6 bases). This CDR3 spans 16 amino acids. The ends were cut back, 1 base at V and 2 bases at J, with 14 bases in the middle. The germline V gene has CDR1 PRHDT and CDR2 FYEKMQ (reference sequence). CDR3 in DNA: TGTGCCAGCAGCTTAGCATACCTCAGGGGAAACACTGAAGCTTTCTTT. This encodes CASSLAYLRGNTEAFF.